Listed here are 21 T cell receptor beta chains from one sample, sequenced in a study of identical twins. TCRdb itself ran the 5' RACE reads through MiXCR, one entry per CDR3 protein. The table includes some 1,600,000 distinct CDR3 sequences, roughly a third detected once. Sequencing was done on a sample of cord blood. These receptors were taken from a newborn girl in good health.

A few counts support this clonotype. The genes are TRBV5-1 and TRBJ2-7, with TRBD2 matching over 10 bases. The CDR3 is made up of 15 amino acids. The germline V gene encodes CDR1 SGHRS and CDR2 YFSETQ. V was pared by 7 bases and J by 4 bases, with 11 bases of the junction left unmatched. CDR3 amino acids: CASALPSGGGYEQYF. CDR3 nucleotides: TGCGCCAGCGCACTCCCTAGCGGGGGCGGGTACGAGCAGTACTTC.

Comments on this clonotype: Its ends do not fully match the called genes, so a read error is possible. J is TRBJ1-2 and V is TRBV29-1; 7 positions agree with TRBD1. The CDR3 totals 12 residues. The germline CDR1 and CDR2 sequences are SQVTM and ANQGSEA. The CDR3 DNA is TGCAGCTTTGAAGACAGGGTTACTGGCTACACCTTC. Translating it yields CSFEDRVTGYTF.

This chain uses TRBV5-8 with TRBJ2-5, with D possibly called TRBD1 or TRBD2 (5 bases each). The CDR3 totals 13 residues. V lost 3 bases to trimming and J lost 11 bases, with 17 bases between them. CDR1 SGHTS and CDR2 YDEGEE come from the germline V gene. The CDR3, as DNA: TGTGCCAGCAGCTCGGGACCTTGGAAAGAGCAGTACTTC. It translates to CASSSGPWKEQYF.

V is TRBV6-1 and J is TRBJ1-2, with D unresolved. Deletions cut 7 bases from V and 4 bases from J, with 7 bases between. The CDR3 is 11 residues long. Germline V gene lookup returns CDR1 MNHNS and CDR2 SASEGT. The CDR3 here is CASTQAYGYTF. The CDR3 DNA sequence: TGTGCCAGCACGCAGGCCTATGGCTACACCTTC.

About this clonotype itself: Germline and junction disagree at one end, which may indicate a read error. The chain carries TRBV5-1 and TRBJ2-7; D uncertain. The CDR3 is made up of 12 amino acids. From germline, CDR1 is SGHRS and CDR2 YFSETQ. CDR3 residues: CASGFNVNEQYF. Written as DNA, the CDR3 is TGCGCCAGCGGCTTCAATGTAAACGAGCAGTACTTC. The full variable domain, rest sourced from reference TRBV5-1 and TRBJ2-7, is KAGVTQTPRYLIKTRGQQVTLSCSPISGHRSVSWYQQTPGQGLQFLFEYFSETQRNKGNFPGRFSGRQFSNSRSEMNVSTLELGDSALYLCASGFNVNEQYFGPGTRLTVT.

This clonotype was recorded a few times. This chain links TRBV9 with TRBJ2-1, with D perhaps matching TRBD2 (6 bases). This CDR3 has 15 residues. Trimming took 0 bases from V and 6 from J, leaving 13 bases between them. Germline assignment: CDR1 SGDLS and CDR2 YYNGEE. CDR3 in DNA: TGTGCCAGCAGCGTAGTCGGCGGGGTGGGCAATGAGCAGTTCTTC. Protein sequence: CASSVVGGVGNEQFF. Full variable domain (missing parts from reference TRBV9 and TRBJ2-1): DSGVTQTPKHLITATGQRVTLRCSPRSGDLSVYWYQQSLDQGLQFLIQYYNGEERAKGNILERFSAQQFPDLHSELNLSSLELGDSALYFCASSVVGGVGNEQFFGPGTRLTVL.

This clonotype turned up a few times. The gene calls are TRBV2 and TRBJ2-6, with D possibly matching TRBD1 (5 bases). V lost 6 bases and J lost 0, with 9 bases in between. Germline V gene lookup returns CDR1 SNHLY and CDR2 FYNNEI. This CDR3 has 15 residues. The CDR3 loop reads CASRTEHSGANVLTF. In DNA, the CDR3 is TGTGCCAGCAGGACAGAACACTCTGGGGCCAACGTCCTGACTTTC.

This clonotype came up a few times. The chain employs TRBV21-1 and TRBJ1-5. TRBV21-1 is a pseudogene segment. This CDR3 is 16 amino acids long. The CDR3 reads CASSNLRWYSNQPQHF. The CDR3 coding sequence is TGTGCCAGCAGCAACCTAAGGTGGTATAGCAATCAGCCCCAGCATTTT.

The V and J genes are TRBV5-1 and TRBJ2-1; TRBD2 matches 13 bases. J gave up 9 bases and V 7 bases, and 7 bases lay outside the gene matches. CDR1 is SGHRS, CDR2 YFSETQ, per germline. The length of the CDR3 is 14 residues. CDR3 nucleotide sequence: TGCGCCAGCTATGAACTAGCGGGGGGGCCTGAGCAGTTCTTC. It yields the protein CASYELAGGPEQFF.

In its sample, this clonotype was seen once. The V gene is TRBV5-1, the J gene TRBJ2-5, with a tentative D call TRBD2 (6 bases). Germline lookup yields CDR1 SGHRS and CDR2 YFSETQ. This CDR3 has 16 amino acids. V dropped 3 bases and J dropped 1 base, with 16 bases sitting between them. CDR3 loop: CASSSSLAPTQETQYF. The CDR3 DNA reads TGCGCCAGCAGCTCCTCGCTAGCGCCCACCCAAGAGACCCAGTACTTC.

This clonotype was counted a few times. This chain uses TRBV6-6 with TRBJ2-7; possibly TRBD1 for D (6 bases). Trimming stripped 1 base from V and 2 bases from J, with 9 bases between. This CDR3 is 14 amino acids long. CDR1 MNHNY and CDR2 SVGAGI come from the germline V gene (reference sequence). The CDR3 DNA reads TGTGCCAGCAGTTACTGGGGACAAACCTACGAGCAGTACTTC. Amino acids: CASSYWGQTYEQYF.

The sample holds a few counts of this clonotype. The genes are TRBV5-1 and TRBJ2-3; D may match TRBD1 or TRBD2 (5 bases each). This CDR3 has 16 residues. Germline CDR1 is SGHRS and CDR2 is YFSETQ. V dropped 0 bases and J dropped 6 bases, with 17 bases sitting between them. The CDR3 DNA sequence: TGCGCCAGCAGCTTGGCTTCTCGTGGGGGAAGGGATACGCAGTATTTT. It encodes CASSLASRGGRDTQYF.

This clonotype has only a few counts. This chain uses TRBV4-1 with TRBJ2-1, with 10 bases matching TRBD1. The J call may be in error: the DNA end matches TRBJ2-7 better. The CDR3 runs to 17 residues. Germline loops: CDR1 MGHRA, CDR2 YSYEKL. The chain's CDR3 is CASSQERGDRGYNEQYF. The DNA of the CDR3 is TGCGCCAGCAGCCAAGAAAGGGGGGACAGGGGCTACAATGAGCAGTACTTC.

This clonotype was seen only a few times. V usage is TRBV7-2 and J usage is TRBJ1-2; no clear D gene. The CDR3 runs 16 residues. V shed 1 base and J shed 1 base, with 13 bases lying between them. Germline V gene data show CDR1 as SGHTA and CDR2 as FQGNSA. CDR3 coding DNA: TGTGCCAGCAGCTTAGTACCGGGGATGATTAACTATGGCTACACCTTC. It codes for CASSLVPGMINYGYTF.

This clonotype has more than one count but fewer than ten. The chain carries TRBV6-1 and TRBJ2-2, with D possibly matching TRBD2 (6 bases). V dropped 4 bases and J dropped 6 bases, with 18 bases sitting between them. Per germline, CDR1 MNHNS and CDR2 SASEGT. CDR3 length: 16 amino acids. Written as DNA, the CDR3 is TGTGCCAGCAGTGCCACCCTCGGGACGGGGGCCGGGGAGCTGTTTTTT. Its protein is CASSATLGTGAGELFF.

As concerns this clonotype: A read error is possible here, since a much larger clone lies one base away. The genes are TRBV28 and TRBJ2-5; D tentatively reads TRBD1 or TRBD2 (5 bases each). CDR3 length equals 15 residues. Germline V gene data show CDR1 as MDHEN and CDR2 as SYDVKM. V lost 7 bases, J lost 11 bases, and 26 bases lay in between. The CDR3 region has the DNA TGTGCCAGCACGAATTCTGACTACCTGAGGGGAGAGCAGTACTTC. It is translated as CASTNSDYLRGEQYF. Full variable domain (outside the CDR3, taken from reference TRBV28 and TRBJ2-5): DVKVTQSSRYLVKRTGEKVFLECVQDMDHENMFWYRQDPGLGLRLIYFSYDVKMKEKGDIPEGYSVSREKKERFSLILESASTNQTSMYLCASTNSDYLRGEQYFGPGTRLLVL.

This chain connects TRBV3-1 to TRBJ1-2, with 7 nucleotides matching TRBD1. Germline V gene lookup returns CDR1 LGHDT and CDR2 YNNKEL (reference sequence). Unmatched junction bases numbered 4, after V lost 3 bases and J lost 3 bases. The CDR3 loop spans 14 amino acids. CDR3 protein: CASSHHQGDYGYTF. CDR3 bases: TGTGCCAGCAGCCATCATCAGGGGGACTATGGCTACACCTTC.

The chain employs TRBV28 and TRBJ2-7; perhaps TRBD2 as D (6 bases). CDR1 MDHEN and CDR2 SYDVKM come from the germline V gene. The CDR3 loop spans 13 amino acids. Trimming stripped 6 bases from V and 7 bases from J, with 16 bases between. The CDR3 loop is CASRGAGLNEQYF. CDR3 nucleotide sequence: TGTGCCAGCAGAGGGGCGGGACTGAATGAGCAGTACTTC. Full variable domain (missing parts from reference TRBV28 and TRBJ2-7): DVKVTQSSRYLVKRTGEKVFLECVQDMDHENMFWYRQDPGLGLRLIYFSYDVKMKEKGDIPEGYSVSREKKERFSLILESASTNQTSMYLCASRGAGLNEQYFGPGTRLTVT.

A few counts support this clonotype. This chain uses TRBV29-1 with TRBJ2-7, with D perhaps TRBD2 (6 bases). The germline V gene has CDR1 SQVTM and CDR2 ANQGSEA. Trimming left V 5 bases short and J 3 bases short, with 11 bases between. The CDR3 spans 12 residues. The CDR3 sequence: CSVLGRNYEQYF. DNA of the CDR3: TGCAGCGTTCTCGGGAGAAACTACGAGCAGTACTTC.

This clonotype has only a few counts. This chain connects TRBV24-1 to TRBJ2-1; D is perhaps TRBD1 or TRBD2 (5 bases each). Germline values: CDR1 KGHDR, CDR2 SFDVKD. The CDR3 runs to 15 residues. Deletions cut 0 bases from V and 7 bases from J, with 12 bases between. The CDR3 bases are TGTGCCACCAGTGATTTGAAGGGGAGTGGGAATGAGCAGTTCTTC. It codes for CATSDLKGSGNEQFF.

This clonotype was detected a few times. The chain combines TRBV12-3 or TRBV12-4 with TRBJ2-5; D perhaps matches TRBD1 (5 bases). V gave up 7 bases and J gave up 5 bases, with 14 bases separating them. CDR3 length: 13 amino acids. The CDR3 sequence: CASTTGLRETQYF. The CDR3, as DNA: TGTGCCAGCACCACAGGTTTAAGGGAGACCCAGTACTTC.